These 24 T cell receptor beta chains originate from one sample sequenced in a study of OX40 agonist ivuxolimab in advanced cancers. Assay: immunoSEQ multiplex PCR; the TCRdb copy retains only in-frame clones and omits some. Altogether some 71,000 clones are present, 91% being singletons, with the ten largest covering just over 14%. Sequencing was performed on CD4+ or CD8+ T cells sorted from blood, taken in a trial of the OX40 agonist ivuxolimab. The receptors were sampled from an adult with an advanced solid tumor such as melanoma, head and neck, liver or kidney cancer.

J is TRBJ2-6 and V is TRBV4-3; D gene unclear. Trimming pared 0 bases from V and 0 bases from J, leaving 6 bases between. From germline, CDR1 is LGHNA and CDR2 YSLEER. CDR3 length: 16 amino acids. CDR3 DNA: TGCGCCAGCAGCCAAGATTACGGCTCTGGGGCCAACGTCCTGACTTTC. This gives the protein CASSQDYGSGANVLTF.

In DNA form, the CDR3 reads TGCGCCAGCAGCCAAGATAGGACGCTGAGAGGGACCCAGTACTTC. It translates to CASSQDRTLRGTQYF. The rearrangement uses TRBV4-3 and TRBJ2-5; D remains unclear. Germline CDR1 LGHNA, CDR2 YSLEER. Trimming left V 0 bases short and J 7 bases short, with 15 bases between. This CDR3 has 15 amino acids.

The chain's CDR3 is CASSFTWTENTEAFF. The CDR3 DNA reads TGTGCCAGCAGCTTCACGTGGACCGAGAACACTGAAGCTTTCTTT. The rearrangement uses TRBV5-6 and TRBJ1-1, with D hard to call. The V gene lost 2 bases and the J gene lost 1 base, with 12 bases spanning the gap. CDR1 is SGHDT and CDR2 is YYEEEE in the germline V gene. The CDR3 consists of 15 residues.

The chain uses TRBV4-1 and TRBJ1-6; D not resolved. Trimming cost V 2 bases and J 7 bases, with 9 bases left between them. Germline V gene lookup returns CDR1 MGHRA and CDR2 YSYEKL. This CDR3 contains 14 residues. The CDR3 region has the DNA TGCGCCAGCAGCCAATCCGGGGAAAATTCACCCCTCCACTTT. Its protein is CASSQSGENSPLHF.

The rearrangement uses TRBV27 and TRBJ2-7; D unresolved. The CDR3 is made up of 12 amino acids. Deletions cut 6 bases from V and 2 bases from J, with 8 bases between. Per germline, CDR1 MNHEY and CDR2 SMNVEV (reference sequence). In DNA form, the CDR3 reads TGTGCCAGCAGCCAAAAAACCTACGAGCAGTACTTC. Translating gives CASSQKTYEQYF.

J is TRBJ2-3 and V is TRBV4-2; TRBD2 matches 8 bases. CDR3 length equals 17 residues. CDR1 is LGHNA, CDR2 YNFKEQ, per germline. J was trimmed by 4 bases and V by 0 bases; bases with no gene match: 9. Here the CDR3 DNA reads TGTGCCAGCAGCCAAGATGCGAGCCTAGCGGGTCCAGATACGCAGTATTTT. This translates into CASSQDASLAGPDTQYF.

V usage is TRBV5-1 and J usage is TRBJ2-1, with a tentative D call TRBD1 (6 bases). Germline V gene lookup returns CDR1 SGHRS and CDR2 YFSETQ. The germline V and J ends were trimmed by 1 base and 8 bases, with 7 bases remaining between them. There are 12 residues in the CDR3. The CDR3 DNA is TGCGCCAGCAGCTTGCCAGGGGATGAGCAGTTCTTC. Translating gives CASSLPGDEQFF.

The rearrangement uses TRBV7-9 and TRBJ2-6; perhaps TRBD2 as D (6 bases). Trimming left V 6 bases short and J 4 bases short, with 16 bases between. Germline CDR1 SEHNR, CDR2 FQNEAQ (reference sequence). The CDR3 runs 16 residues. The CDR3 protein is CASRPAGGPGANVLTF. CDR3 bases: TGTGCCAGCAGACCCGCCGGGGGACCCGGGGCCAACGTCCTGACTTTC.

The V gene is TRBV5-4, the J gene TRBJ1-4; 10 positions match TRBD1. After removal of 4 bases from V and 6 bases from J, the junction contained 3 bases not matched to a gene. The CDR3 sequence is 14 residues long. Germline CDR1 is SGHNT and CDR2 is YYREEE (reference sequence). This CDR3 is CASSRDRGHEKLFF. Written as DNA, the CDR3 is TGTGCCAGCAGCAGAGACAGGGGGCATGAAAAACTGTTTTTT.

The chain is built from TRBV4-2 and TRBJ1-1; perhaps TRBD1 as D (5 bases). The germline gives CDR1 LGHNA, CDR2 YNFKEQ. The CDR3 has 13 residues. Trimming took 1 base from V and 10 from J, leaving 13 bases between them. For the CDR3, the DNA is TGTGCCAGCAGCCAAGGTGAAGGGGCTGGAGCTTTCTTT. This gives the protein CASSQGEGAGAFF.

This CDR3 reads CASSRTGQTYGYTF. As DNA, the CDR3 is TGTGCCAGCAGCCGAACGGGACAGACCTATGGCTACACCTTC. The chain has TRBV4-2 and TRBJ1-2, with 7 bases that match TRBD1. Trimming took 4 bases from V and 4 from J; bases not matched to a gene: 6. CDR3 length: 14 amino acids. CDR1 and CDR2 from the germline V gene are LGHNA and YNFKEQ.

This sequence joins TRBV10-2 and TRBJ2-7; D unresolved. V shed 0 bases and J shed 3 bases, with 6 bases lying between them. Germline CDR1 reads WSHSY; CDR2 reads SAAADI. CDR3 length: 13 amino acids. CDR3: CASSESIYYEQYF. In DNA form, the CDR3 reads TGCGCCAGCAGTGAGTCGATTTACTACGAGCAGTACTTC.

The CDR3: CASSLLAGVRETQYF. The CDR3 DNA follows: TGTGCCAGCAGCCTCCTAGCGGGAGTAAGAGAGACCCAGTACTTC. The chain links TRBV11-2 to TRBJ2-5, with 10 positions matching TRBD2. Germline CDR1 and CDR2: SGHAT and FQNNGV. The CDR3 runs to 15 residues. The junction had 7 bases not matched to a gene; V was cut back by 5 bases and J by 4 bases.

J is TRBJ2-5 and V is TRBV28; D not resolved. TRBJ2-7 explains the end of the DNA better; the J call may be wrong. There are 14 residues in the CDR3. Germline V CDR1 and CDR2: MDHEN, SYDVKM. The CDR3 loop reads CASSEAADDYEQYF. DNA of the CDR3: TGTGCCAGCAGTGAGGCGGCCGATGACTACGAGCAGTACTTC.

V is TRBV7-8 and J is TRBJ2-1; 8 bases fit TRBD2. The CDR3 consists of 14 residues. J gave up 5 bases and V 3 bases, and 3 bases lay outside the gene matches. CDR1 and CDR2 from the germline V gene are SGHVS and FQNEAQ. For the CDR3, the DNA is TGTGCCAGCAGCTTGGGCGGGAGGAACAATGAGCAGTTCTTC. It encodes CASSLGGRNNEQFF.

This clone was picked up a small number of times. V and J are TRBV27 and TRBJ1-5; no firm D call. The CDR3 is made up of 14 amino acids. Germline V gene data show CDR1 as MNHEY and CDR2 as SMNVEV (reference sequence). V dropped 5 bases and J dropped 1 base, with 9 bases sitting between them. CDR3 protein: CASSPNSSNQPQHF. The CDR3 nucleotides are TGTGCCAGCAGTCCCAATTCGAGCAATCAGCCCCAGCATTTT.

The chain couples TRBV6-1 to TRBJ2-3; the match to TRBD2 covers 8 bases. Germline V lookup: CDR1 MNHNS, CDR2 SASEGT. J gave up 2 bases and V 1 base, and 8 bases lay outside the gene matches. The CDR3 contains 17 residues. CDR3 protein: CASSEDALAVFTDTQYF. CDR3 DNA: TGTGCCAGCAGTGAAGATGCACTAGCGGTTTTCACAGATACGCAGTATTTT.

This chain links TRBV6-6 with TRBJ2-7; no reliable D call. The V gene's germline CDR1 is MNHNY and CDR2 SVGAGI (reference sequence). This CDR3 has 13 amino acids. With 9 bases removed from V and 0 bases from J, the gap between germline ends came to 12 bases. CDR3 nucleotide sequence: TGTGCCAGTCTCGACGGAAGCTCCTACGAGCAGTACTTC. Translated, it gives CASLDGSSYEQYF.

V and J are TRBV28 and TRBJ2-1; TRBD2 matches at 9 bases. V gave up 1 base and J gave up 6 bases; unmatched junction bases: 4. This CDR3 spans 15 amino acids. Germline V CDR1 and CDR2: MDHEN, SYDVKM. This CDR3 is CASSLLAGVVNEQFF. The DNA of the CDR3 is TGTGCCAGCAGTTTATTAGCGGGAGTTGTCAATGAGCAGTTCTTC.

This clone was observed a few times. CDR3 sequence: CASSPLREGGEKLFF. The CDR3 DNA follows: TGTGCCAGCAGTCCTCTTCGGGAGGGAGGCGAAAAACTGTTTTTT. V gene TRBV27 combines with J gene TRBJ1-4; D call uncertain. Germline CDR1 and CDR2: MNHEY and SMNVEV (reference sequence). Trimming took off 5 bases at V and 8 bases at J, with 18 bases between the two ends. CDR3 length: 15 amino acids.

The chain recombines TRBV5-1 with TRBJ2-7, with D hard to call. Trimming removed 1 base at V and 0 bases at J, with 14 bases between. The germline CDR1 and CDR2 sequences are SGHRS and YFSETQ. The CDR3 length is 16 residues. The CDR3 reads CASSLYSLQYSYEQYF. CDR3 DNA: TGCGCCAGCAGCTTGTATTCTTTGCAGTACTCCTACGAGCAGTACTTC.

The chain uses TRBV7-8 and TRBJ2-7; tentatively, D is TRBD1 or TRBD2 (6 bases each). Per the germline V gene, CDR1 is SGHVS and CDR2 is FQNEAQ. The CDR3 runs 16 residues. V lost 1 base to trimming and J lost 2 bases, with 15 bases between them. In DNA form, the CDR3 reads TGTGCCAGCAGCTTAGGGGGGGCAGGGACAACCTACGAGCAGTACTTC. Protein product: CASSLGGAGTTYEQYF.

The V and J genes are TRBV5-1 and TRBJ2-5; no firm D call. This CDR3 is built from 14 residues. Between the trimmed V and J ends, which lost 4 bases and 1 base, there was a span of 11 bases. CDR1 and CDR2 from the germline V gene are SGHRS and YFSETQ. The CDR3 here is CASSEIKPQETQYF. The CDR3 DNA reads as TGCGCCAGCAGCGAAATAAAGCCCCAAGAGACCCAGTACTTC.

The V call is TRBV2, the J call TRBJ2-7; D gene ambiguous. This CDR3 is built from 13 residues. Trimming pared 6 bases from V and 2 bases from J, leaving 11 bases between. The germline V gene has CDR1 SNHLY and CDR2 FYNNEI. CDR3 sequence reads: CASSLREPYEQYF. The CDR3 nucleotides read TGTGCCAGCAGCCTTAGGGAACCCTACGAGCAGTACTTC.